The sequence of this T cell receptor beta chain was determined in a study of CD4 T cells in relation to SARS-CoV-2 and coronaviruses. Here immunoSEQ multiplex PCR was the method, and the copy in TCRdb shows in-frame clones only, minus some. Altogether tens of thousands of clones are present, 92% being singletons, with the ten largest covering 0.3% to 0.5%. The CDR3 runs to 15 residues. Trimming at V came to 4 bases and at J to 4 bases, leaving 3 bases not matched to a gene. Germline-derived CDR1 and CDR2 are SGHDT and YYEEEE. The chain is built from TRBV5-6 and TRBJ2-1, with TRBD2 matching over 12 bases. The TCR sequence derives from an adult with COVID-19. The sequenced sample consisted of naive CD4+ T cells from PBMCs. Subset reported: naive CD4+ T cells isolated by negative enrichment. CDR3 region: CASSPGTSGYNEQFF. CDR3 in DNA: TGTGCCAGCAGCCCCGGGACTAGCGGGTACAATGAGCAGTTCTTC.